This entry lists 27 T cell receptor beta chains sequenced from one sample in a study of cytomegalovirus exposure and HLA in healthy donors. The primer mix had 60 Vbeta and 13 Jbeta primers. The table came from immunoSEQ multiplex PCR; TCRdb's copy has only in-frame clones and leaves some out. The sample has around 190,000 clones; around 90% are singletons. Material: PBMCs. The receptors were gathered from a woman between 18 and 29 years old in good health and CMV-seronegative.

The chain's CDR3 is CASTTGADQPQHF. CDR3 nucleotides: TGTGCCAGCACGACAGGGGCAGATCAGCCCCAGCATTTT. The genes are TRBV28 and TRBJ1-5, with 8 positions matching TRBD1. The CDR3 sequence is 13 residues long. V lost 7 bases and J lost 5; bases outside the gene matches: 4. Per the germline V gene, CDR1 is MDHEN and CDR2 is SYDVKM. The full variable domain, in which reference TRBV28 and TRBJ1-5 provide the parts outside the CDR3, is DVKVTQSSRYLVKRTGEKVFLECVQDMDHENMFWYRQDPGLGLRLIYFSYDVKMKEKGDIPEGYSVSREKKERFSLILESASTNQTSMYLCASTTGADQPQHFGDGTRLSIL.

The chain is built from TRBV11-2 and TRBJ1-3; D remains ambiguous. Germline assignment: CDR1 SGHAT and CDR2 FQNNGV. There are 15 residues in the CDR3. Trimming cost V 2 bases and J 0 bases, with 8 bases left between them. The CDR3 is CASSLSAVSGNTIYF. CDR3 nucleotides: TGTGCCAGCAGCTTATCGGCGGTCTCTGGAAACACCATATATTTT.

Regarding this clone: Distinct nucleotide sequences in the sample also encode this CDR3. The chain uses TRBV4-3 and TRBJ1-4; the D gene is possibly TRBD1 (5 bases). Germline V gene data show CDR1 as LGHNA and CDR2 as YSLEER. Trimming pared 0 bases from V and 8 bases from J, leaving 16 bases between. This CDR3 region has 16 residues. The CDR3 loop is CASSQEIGRAGEKLFF. In DNA, the CDR3 is TGCGCCAGCAGCCAAGAAATAGGCAGGGCGGGGGAAAAACTGTTTTTT.

The chain joins TRBV29-1 to TRBJ2-7, with 8 nucleotides matching TRBD2. Germline lookup yields CDR1 SQVTM and CDR2 ANQGSEA. The CDR3 is 14 amino acids. J gave up 2 bases and V 6 bases, and 9 bases lay outside the gene matches. The CDR3 DNA reads as TGCAGCGTCCTCGGTAGCGGGGACCCCTACGAGCAGTACTTC. Protein product: CSVLGSGDPYEQYF.

This chain joins TRBV5-1 and TRBJ2-4; D remains ambiguous. The ends were cut back, 1 base at V and 0 bases at J, with 8 bases in the middle. The CDR3 is 15 amino acids. Germline assignment: CDR1 SGHRS and CDR2 YFSETQ. The CDR3 DNA sequence: TGCGCCAGCAGCTTGTCCAGGTTAGCCAAAAACATTCAGTACTTC. Translated: CASSLSRLAKNIQYF.

The V call is TRBV5-1, the J call TRBJ2-5, with TRBD1 matching 9 bases. Germline CDR1 SGHRS, CDR2 YFSETQ. V lost 5 bases and J lost 0; bases outside the gene matches: 5. The CDR3 is 15 amino acids. The CDR3 spells CASRQDRGNQETQYF. The CDR3 DNA is TGCGCCAGCAGGCAGGACAGGGGAAACCAAGAGACCCAGTACTTC.

The rearrangement uses TRBV7-9 and TRBJ2-7; D is possibly TRBD1 (5 bases). The V and J ends lost 3 bases and 2 bases respectively, with 5 bases between them. This CDR3 spans 12 amino acids. In germline, CDR1 is SEHNR, CDR2 FQNEAQ (reference sequence). CDR3 region: CASSLTAYEQYF. The CDR3 nucleotides read TGTGCCAGCAGCTTGACAGCCTACGAGCAGTACTTC.

The chain recombines TRBV18 with TRBJ2-5; D might be TRBD1 (6 bases). Germline V gene lookup returns CDR1 KGHSH and CDR2 LQKENI. This CDR3 has 14 amino acids. Trimming shortened V by 2 bases and J by 2 bases, and 9 bases separated the two germline ends. For the CDR3, the DNA is TGTGCCAGCTCACCAACGGACAGTCAAGAGACCCAGTACTTC. Translated, it gives CASSPTDSQETQYF.

The V and J genes are TRBV5-1 and TRBJ1-1; D is ambiguous. CDR1 and CDR2 (germline): SGHRS, YFSETQ. This CDR3 is 12 amino acids long. V gave up 8 bases and J gave up 5 bases, with 13 bases separating them. CDR3 DNA sequence: TGCGCCAGTCACAGTTTAGGTACTGAAGCTTTCTTT. This translates into CASHSLGTEAFF.

The rearrangement links TRBV19 to TRBJ2-1; 11 bases are shared with TRBD1. The junction had 10 bases not matched to a gene; V was cut back by 8 bases and J by 7 bases. The germline V gene encodes CDR1 LNHDA and CDR2 SQIVND (reference sequence). CDR3 length equals 15 residues. In nucleotides, the CDR3 is TGTGCCAGTTCCCCGGACAGGGGGCGCAGGAATGAGCAGTTCTTC. Protein product: CASSPDRGRRNEQFF.

The chain is built from TRBV6-6 and TRBJ1-1; D gene uncertain. V lost 2 bases and J 1 base, leaving 8 bases between the germline ends. This CDR3 is 14 amino acids long. Germline V gives CDR1 MNHNY, CDR2 SVGAGI (reference sequence). The CDR3 sequence: CASSYVSGNTEAFF. The CDR3 DNA reads TGTGCCAGCAGTTACGTATCGGGGAACACTGAAGCTTTCTTT.

The CDR3 is CSVEAGQGYGYTF. The CDR3 nucleotides read TGCAGCGTTGAAGCGGGACAGGGGTATGGCTACACCTTC. The V gene is TRBV29-1, the J gene TRBJ1-2; 10 bases fit TRBD1. The germline V gene has CDR1 SQVTM and CDR2 ANQGSEA. This CDR3 is built from 13 residues. Trimming cost V 1 base and J 5 bases; bases outside gene matches: 1.

CDR3 region: CASSPTPEGQYEQYF. DNA for the CDR3: TGTGCCAGCAGCCCAACCCCCGAGGGACAATACGAGCAGTACTTC. The chain joins TRBV7-9 to TRBJ2-7, with D possibly being TRBD1 (6 bases). Trimming left V 5 bases short and J 4 bases short, with 18 bases between. This CDR3 region has 15 residues. The V gene's germline CDR1 is SEHNR and CDR2 FQNEAQ (reference sequence).

The chain uses TRBV6-5 and TRBJ2-7; 11 bases match TRBD1. The CDR3 covers 12 residues. Germline V lookup: CDR1 MNHEY, CDR2 SVGAGI. V trimming: 8 bases; J trimming: 4 bases; junction bases outside the gene matches: 1. CDR3 DNA: TGTGCCAGCTGGGACAGGGGGTACGAGCAGTACTTC. Protein product: CASWDRGYEQYF.

V is TRBV7-9 and J is TRBJ2-7, with D perhaps TRBD2 (5 bases). The ends were cut back, 5 bases at V and 5 bases at J, with 7 bases in the middle. The V gene's germline CDR1 is SEHNR and CDR2 FQNEAQ (reference sequence). The CDR3 runs to 11 residues. Here the CDR3 reads CASSPGNEQYF. CDR3 bases: TGTGCCAGCAGCCCCGGGAACGAGCAGTACTTC. Complete variable domain (other parts from reference TRBV7-9 and TRBJ2-7): DTGVSQNPRHKITKRGQNVTFRCDPISEHNRLYWYRQTLGQGPEFLTYFQNEAQLEKSRLLSDRFSAERPKGSFSTLEIQRTEQGDSAMYLCASSPGNEQYFGPGTRLTVT.

This chain uses TRBV6-5 with TRBJ1-1; D uncertain. CDR1 is MNHEY and CDR2 is SVGAGI in the germline V gene. V lost 1 base and J 1 base, leaving 7 bases between the germline ends. The CDR3 has 14 amino acids. The CDR3 DNA follows: TGTGCCAGCAGTTACTTAACTGGGAACACTGAAGCTTTCTTT. It translates to CASSYLTGNTEAFF.

V gene TRBV18 combines with J gene TRBJ2-2; D possibly corresponds to TRBD1 (7 bases). Germline values: CDR1 KGHSH, CDR2 LQKENI. V was shortened by 1 base and J by 0 bases, with 15 bases between the two germline ends. This CDR3 has 18 residues. The CDR3 DNA reads as TGTGCCAGCTCACCACGGACCCAGGGGGGAACGAACACCGGGGAGCTGTTTTTT. This sequence encodes CASSPRTQGGTNTGELFF.

The CDR3 nucleotides are TGTGCCAGCAGGGGAGGGCCGGTAAACTATGGCTACACCTTC. Its protein is CASRGGPVNYGYTF. J is TRBJ1-2 and V is TRBV28; D remains ambiguous. The CDR3 is 14 residues long. The germline gives CDR1 MDHEN, CDR2 SYDVKM. Trimming cost V 6 bases and J 2 bases, with 13 bases left between them.

The gene calls are TRBV9 and TRBJ2-2; 9 nucleotides align to TRBD2. The CDR3 runs 15 residues. V lost 3 bases and J lost 7; bases outside the gene matches: 7. The germline gives CDR1 SGDLS, CDR2 YYNGEE. The DNA for the CDR3 is TGTGCCAGCAGCGAGGTAGCGGGAGAGGGCGGGGAGCTGTTTTTT. Its translation is CASSEVAGEGGELFF.

The chain employs TRBV7-9 and TRBJ2-7; 7 bases are a match to TRBD1. The length of the CDR3 is 13 residues. V lost 4 bases and J lost 7; bases outside the gene matches: 7. CDR1 SEHNR and CDR2 FQNEAQ come from the germline V gene (reference sequence). Here the CDR3 reads CASSSGTVLEQYF. DNA of the CDR3: TGTGCCAGCAGCTCCGGGACAGTTCTAGAGCAGTACTTC.

In its sample, this clone was seen once. The J gene is TRBJ2-7, the V gene TRBV2, with TRBD2 as a possible D gene (6 bases). The CDR3 has 12 amino acids. Germline CDR1 SNHLY, CDR2 FYNNEI. V was shortened by 8 bases and J by 6 bases, with 14 bases between the two germline ends. In nucleotides, the CDR3 is TGTGCCAGCCAAGCGGGCCTCCGCGAGCAGTACTTC. Protein product: CASQAGLREQYF.

The rearrangement joins TRBV7-3 to TRBJ2-1; TRBD1 matches 8 bases. Germline V gives CDR1 SGHTA, CDR2 FQGTGA. This CDR3 region has 15 residues. V lost 5 bases, J lost 4 bases, and 7 bases stayed unmatched. In nucleotides, the CDR3 is TGTGCCAGCAGCCTACAGGGGGGCTTATACAATGAGCAGTTCTTC. As protein: CASSLQGGLYNEQFF.

In its sample, this clone was seen once. The rearrangement uses TRBV5-6 and TRBJ2-5; 10 positions match TRBD2. V shed 2 bases, J shed 5 bases, and the junction held 6 bases outside the gene matches. CDR1 SGHDT and CDR2 YYEEEE come from the germline V gene. The CDR3 has 15 residues. The CDR3 reads CASSFSLAGAETQYF. Written as DNA, the CDR3 is TGTGCCAGCAGCTTCAGTCTAGCGGGAGCTGAGACCCAGTACTTC.

This clone appeared a few times. This rearrangement joins TRBV2 to TRBJ1-1, with TRBD1 as a possible D gene (5 bases). Germline V gives CDR1 SNHLY, CDR2 FYNNEI. Deletions cut 2 bases from V and 6 bases from J, with 16 bases between. The CDR3 is made up of 15 amino acids. DNA for the CDR3: TGTGCCAGCAGTGAACACGCGGGGGGGGTTTCTGAAGCTTTCTTT. Its translation is CASSEHAGGVSEAFF. Using reference TRBV2 and TRBJ1-1 for the parts outside the CDR3, the full variable domain is EPEVTQTPSHQVTQMGQEVILRCVPISNHLYFYWYRQILGQKVEFLVSFYNNEISEKSEIFDDQFSVERPDGSNFTLKIRSTKLEDSAMYFCASSEHAGGVSEAFFGQGTRLTVV.

J is TRBJ2-1 and V is TRBV7-8, with 7 bases that match TRBD2. This CDR3 has 14 residues. Germline loops: CDR1 SGHVS, CDR2 FQNEAQ. V shed 4 bases, J shed 6 bases, and the junction held 6 bases outside the gene matches. The CDR3 region is CASSSPGGVNEQFF. CDR3 bases: TGTGCCAGCAGCTCCCCGGGGGGAGTCAATGAGCAGTTCTTC.

This chain joins TRBV11-2 and TRBJ1-1; D gene uncertain. This CDR3 comprises 14 residues. Germline loops: CDR1 SGHAT, CDR2 FQNNGV. The ends were cut back, 2 bases at V and 5 bases at J, with 12 bases in the middle. In DNA, the CDR3 is TGTGCCAGCAGCTTATTAGCATGGAGAACTGAAGCTTTCTTT. Translation: CASSLLAWRTEAFF.

The chain combines TRBV30 with TRBJ1-4, with 9 bases identical to TRBD1. CDR3 length: 15 amino acids. V trimming: 3 bases; J trimming: 5 bases; junction bases outside the gene matches: 7. Looked up from germline, CDR1 is GTSNPN and CDR2 is SVGIG (reference sequence). The CDR3 loop reads CAWSPQGAGNEKLFF. The CDR3 coding sequence is TGTGCCTGGAGCCCACAGGGGGCAGGAAATGAAAAACTGTTTTTT. Looking up the rest from reference TRBV30 and TRBJ1-4 gives the full variable domain: SQTIHQWPATLVQPVGSPLSLECTVEGTSNPNLYWYRQAAGRGLQLLFYSVGIGQISSEVPQNLSASRPQDRQFILSSKKLLLSDSGFYLCAWSPQGAGNEKLFFGSGTQLSVL.